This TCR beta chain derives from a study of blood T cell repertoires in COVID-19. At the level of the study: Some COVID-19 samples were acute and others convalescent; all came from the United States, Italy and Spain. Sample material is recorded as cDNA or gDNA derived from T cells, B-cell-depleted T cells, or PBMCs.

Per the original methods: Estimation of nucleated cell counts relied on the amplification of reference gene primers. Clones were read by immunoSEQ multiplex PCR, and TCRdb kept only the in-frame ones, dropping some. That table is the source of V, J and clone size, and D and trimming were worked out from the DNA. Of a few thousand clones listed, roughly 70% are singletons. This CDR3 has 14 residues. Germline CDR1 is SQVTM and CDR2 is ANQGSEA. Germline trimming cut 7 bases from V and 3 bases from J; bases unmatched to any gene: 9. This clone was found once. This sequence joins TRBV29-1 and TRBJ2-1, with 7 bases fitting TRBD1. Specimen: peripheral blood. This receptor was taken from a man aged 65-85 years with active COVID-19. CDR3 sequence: CSAYTGTDYNEQFF. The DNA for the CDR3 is TGCAGCGCCTACACCGGGACAGACTACAATGAGCAGTTCTTC.